This T cell receptor (beta chain) was retrieved from a study of T cell responses to AZD1222 COVID-19 vaccine. Points from the study as a whole: Reports say nearly half of spike-specific TCRs go after unmutated variant regions. Following two doses of AZD1222, Spike-specific TCR breadth and depth rose.

The V end lost 11 bases, the J end lost 7 bases, and 12 bases lay between the germline ends. The germline gives CDR1 MNHEY, CDR2 SVGAGI. The CDR3 spans 11 residues. Recipients boosted at about 4 weeks or about 12 weeks are pooled. TCRdb's table, derived via immunoSEQ multiplex PCR, lists solely in-frame clones and lacks some. The table shows 90,000 to 130,000 clones, with over 85% occurring only once. Note on this clone: Its antigen is not known.

The rearrangement links TRBV6-5 to TRBJ2-1; the D gene could be TRBD1 or TRBD2 (6 bases each). The material sequenced was peripheral blood, taken 28 days after the second AZD1222 dose. The TCR was taken from an adult who received the AZD1222 COVID-19 vaccine. The CDR3 here is CAGGPFNEQFF. The CDR3 nucleotides are TGTGCCGGGGGGCCGTTTAATGAGCAGTTCTTC.